Presented here are 13 T cell receptor beta chains from one specimen sequenced in a study of blood T cell repertoires in COVID-19. Repertoires were generated with immunoSEQ multiplex PCR, while TCRdb's copy carries only in-frame clones and drops some. The table has over 150,000 clones, 75% to 85% seen once. Sequenced sample: peripheral blood. These receptor sequences come from a human donor in a cohort sampled during active COVID-19.

The chain carries TRBV3-1 (or the pseudogene TRBV3-2) and TRBJ1-3, with 9 bases matching TRBD1. The CDR3 contains 16 residues. Trimming cost V 4 bases and J 4 bases; bases outside gene matches: 8. Germline lookup yields CDR1 LGHDT and CDR2 YNNKEL (reference sequence). CDR3 sequence (DNA): TGTGCCAGCAGCCCGGGACAGGGAAAATTAGGAAACACCATATATTTT. As protein: CASSPGQGKLGNTIYF.

J is TRBJ2-7 and V is TRBV18, with a possible D match to TRBD2 (6 bases). This CDR3 region has 17 residues. Trimming took off 3 bases at V and 1 base at J, with 19 bases between the two ends. Germline CDR1 is KGHSH and CDR2 is LQKENI. CDR3 bases: TGTGCCAGCTCACCCCGGAGGGGCCAGGACCCATCCTACGAGCAGTACTTC. Amino acid sequence: CASSPRRGQDPSYEQYF.

The chain couples TRBV5-6 to TRBJ1-6; D call uncertain. This CDR3 region has 15 residues. V dropped 0 bases and J dropped 5 bases, with 9 bases sitting between them. Per germline, CDR1 SGHDT and CDR2 YYEEEE. The CDR3 loop is CASSLGGNHNSPLHF. CDR3 in DNA: TGTGCCAGCAGCTTGGGAGGGAATCATAATTCACCCCTCCACTTT.

This clone appeared a single time. The chain couples TRBV5-1 to TRBJ1-6, with 7 positions matching TRBD1. V lost 2 bases and J lost 7; bases outside the gene matches: 3. CDR1 SGHRS and CDR2 YFSETQ come from the germline V gene. This CDR3 has 14 amino acids. The CDR3 sequence: CASSLDRVNSPLHF. DNA of the CDR3: TGCGCCAGCAGCTTAGACAGGGTGAATTCACCCCTCCACTTT.

The V and J genes are TRBV2 and TRBJ1-5; TRBD1 matches 8 bases. Losses at the gene ends were 6 bases for V and 6 bases for J; bases not matched to a gene: 4. The CDR3 loop spans 13 amino acids. Germline CDR1 SNHLY, CDR2 FYNNEI. CDR3 nucleotide sequence: TGTGCCAGCAGAGGACAGGGTCTTCAGCCCCAGCATTTT. As protein: CASRGQGLQPQHF.

CDR3 sequence (DNA): TGTGCCAGCAGCGACAGGGGACATACGCAGTATTTT. Protein sequence: CASSDRGHTQYF. V is TRBV3-1 (or the pseudogene TRBV3-2) and J is TRBJ2-3, with 8 nucleotides matching TRBD1. CDR1 LGHDT and CDR2 YNNKEL come from the germline V gene (reference sequence). After removal of 5 bases from V and 7 bases from J, the junction contained 2 bases not matched to a gene. There are 12 residues in the CDR3.

This chain connects TRBV19 to TRBJ2-1; 11 nucleotides line up with TRBD2. J lost 5 bases, V lost 9 bases, and 3 bases had no gene match. The CDR3 runs 13 residues. The germline V gene has CDR1 LNHDA and CDR2 SQIVND (reference sequence). Written as DNA, the CDR3 is TGTGCCAGCATGACTAGCGGGGACAATGAGCAGTTCTTC. Its translation is CASMTSGDNEQFF.

The chain employs TRBV5-6 and TRBJ1-2; no definite D call. The germline CDR1 and CDR2 sequences are SGHDT and YYEEEE. V shed 6 bases and J shed 4 bases, with 16 bases lying between them. This CDR3 is 14 amino acids long. This CDR3 reads CASTGGPAGYGYTF. The CDR3 DNA is TGTGCCAGCACTGGCGGGCCGGCAGGCTATGGCTACACCTTC.

There are a few counts of this clone. This chain links TRBV12-3 or TRBV12-4 with TRBJ2-1, with a possible D match to TRBD1 (5 bases). The CDR3 is made up of 13 amino acids. V lost 6 bases to trimming and J lost 5 bases, with 11 bases between them. In nucleotides, the CDR3 is TGTGCCAGCAGCCCCTTGGGGCACAATGAGCAGTTCTTC. This codes for CASSPLGHNEQFF.

This clone is a singleton in its sample. The rearrangement links TRBV4-1 to TRBJ2-3, with TRBD2 as a possible D gene (5 bases). The V gene's germline CDR1 is MGHRA and CDR2 YSYEKL. The CDR3 sequence is 14 residues long. The V and J ends lost 4 bases and 3 bases respectively, with 11 bases between them. CDR3 DNA: TGCGCCAGCAGCCGGCAGGACTCTACAGATACGCAGTATTTT. Its translation is CASSRQDSTDTQYF.

The chain combines TRBV27 with TRBJ2-4; D is possibly TRBD1 (5 bases). From germline, CDR1 is MNHEY and CDR2 SMNVEV (reference sequence). This CDR3 is built from 17 residues. V lost 0 bases and J 8 bases, leaving 20 bases between the germline ends. The CDR3: CASSLSQADSSQHIQYF. CDR3 DNA: TGTGCCAGCAGTTTATCCCAGGCCGACAGCTCCCAGCACATTCAGTACTTC.

J is TRBJ2-7 and V is TRBV24-1; 14 bases fit TRBD2. J lost 3 bases, V lost 5 bases, and 5 bases had no gene match. CDR1 is KGHDR and CDR2 is SFDVKD in the germline V gene. This CDR3 is built from 16 residues. CDR3 region: CATSAWGLAGVYEQYF. The CDR3 DNA follows: TGTGCCACCAGTGCCTGGGGACTAGCGGGAGTCTACGAGCAGTACTTC.

This chain links TRBV28 with TRBJ2-2, with 9 bases fitting TRBD1. Germline assignment: CDR1 MDHEN and CDR2 SYDVKM. V was pared by 10 bases and J by 3 bases, with 9 bases of the junction left unmatched. This CDR3 comprises 15 residues. The CDR3 nucleotides are TGTGCCACCTGGGCCGGGACAGGGTACACCGGGGAGCTGTTTTTT. This codes for CATWAGTGYTGELFF.